This is a list of T cell receptor beta chains from one sample in a study of blood T cell repertoires in COVID-19. Measured with immunoSEQ multiplex PCR; TCRdb has only the in-frame clones, and not every one. The data contain around 250,000 clones, approximately 90% of them singletons. Material: PBMCs or T cells enriched from blood (not recorded which). Receptor source: a man aged 35 to 55 who had been exposed to COVID-19. Each CDR3 is given with its conserved first and last residue. D genes are given only for firm matches. Clone size is not always given. Where it is, it says once, few, many or a class for expanded clones.

J gene: TRBJ1-2
D gene: -
clone size: -
V gene: TRBV6-1
CDR3 DNA: TGTGCCAGCAGTGAAGGAAGCCCCCGTCTCGGCTATGGCTACACCTTC
CDR3 protein: CASSEGSPRLGYGYTF

J gene: TRBJ1-2
D gene: -
clone size: once
V gene: TRBV5-1
CDR3 DNA: TGCGCCAGCAGCTTAGCGGGCGCGGGTGGCTACACCTTC
CDR3 protein: CASSLAGAGGYTF

J gene: TRBJ2-7
D gene: TRBD1
clone size: few
V gene: TRBV13
CDR3 DNA: TGTGCCAGCAGCCACGGGACAGAGGGAGCGTACGAGCAGTACTTC
CDR3 protein: CASSHGTEGAYEQYF

J gene: TRBJ1-1
D gene: -
clone size: once
V gene: TRBV6-2/TRBV6-3
CDR3 DNA: TGTGCCAGCAGTTGGCTAGGGGAGAACACTGAAGCTTTCTTT
CDR3 protein: CASSWLGENTEAFF

J gene: TRBJ2-7
D gene: -
clone size: -
V gene: TRBV28
CDR3 DNA: TGTGCCAGCAGTTCCCTATCGGGCTACGAGCAGTACTTC
CDR3 protein: CASSSLSGYEQYF

J gene: TRBJ2-3
D gene: -
clone size: -
V gene: TRBV7-9
CDR3 DNA: TGTGCCAGCAGCTTAGATTCCACTCTCGCAGATACGCAGTATTTT
CDR3 protein: CASSLDSTLADTQYF

J gene: TRBJ2-3
D gene: -
clone size: -
V gene: TRBV30
CDR3 DNA: TGTGCCTGGAGTGTACGGGGATTTACTAGCACAGATACGCAGTATTTT
CDR3 protein: CAWSVRGFTSTDTQYF

J gene: TRBJ2-1
D gene: TRBD1
clone size: -
V gene: TRBV19
CDR3 DNA: TGTGCCAGTAGTCGCGACAGGGCGCTCGACAATGAGCAGTTCTTC
CDR3 protein: CASSRDRALDNEQFF

J gene: TRBJ2-1
D gene: TRBD1
clone size: -
V gene: TRBV6-2/TRBV6-3
CDR3 DNA: TGTGCCAGCAGTAGCCTCGAGGGACAGGGGCGGGGGATTGTGCAGTTCTTC
CDR3 protein: CASSSLEGQGRGIVQFF

J gene: TRBJ2-3
D gene: -
clone size: few
V gene: TRBV7-2
CDR3 DNA: TGTGCCAGCAGCTTAGTGAGAGGGAATACGCAGTATTTT
CDR3 protein: CASSLVRGNTQYF

J gene: TRBJ1-6
D gene: -
clone size: -
V gene: TRBV5-4
CDR3 DNA: TGTGCCAGCAGTCTCGCTGGCTCTTCGTATAATTCACCCCTCCACTTT
CDR3 protein: CASSLAGSSYNSPLHF

J gene: TRBJ2-5
D gene: TRBD2
clone size: -
V gene: TRBV5-5
CDR3 DNA: TGTGCCAGCAGCCCCGGGACTACCTTCCAAGAGACCCAGTACTTC
CDR3 protein: CASSPGTTFQETQYF

J gene: TRBJ2-5
D gene: TRBD1
clone size: -
V gene: TRBV12-3/TRBV12-4
CDR3 DNA: TGTGCCAGCAGTAGGGACAGTAGAGAGACCCAGTACTTC
CDR3 protein: CASSRDSRETQYF

J gene: TRBJ1-1
D gene: -
clone size: -
V gene: TRBV5-6
CDR3 DNA: TGTGCCAGCAATCCGGGGAGCAGGTACACTGAAGCTTTCTTT
CDR3 protein: CASNPGSRYTEAFF

J gene: TRBJ2-1
D gene: -
clone size: -
V gene: TRBV25-1
CDR3 DNA: TGTGCCAGCAGTGAAGGAGATAACAATGAGCAGTTCTTC
CDR3 protein: CASSEGDNNEQFF

J gene: TRBJ2-7
D gene: TRBD1
clone size: -
V gene: TRBV19
CDR3 DNA: TGTGCCAGTAGTATAGACGGAGGGACAGGGTCCAGCTACGAGCAGTACTTC
CDR3 protein: CASSIDGGTGSSYEQYF

J gene: TRBJ1-3
D gene: TRBD1
clone size: -
V gene: TRBV19
CDR3 DNA: TGTGCCAGTAGTCCAATTGACAGGGCCTCTGGAAACACCATATATTTT
CDR3 protein: CASSPIDRASGNTIYF

J gene: TRBJ1-2
D gene: -
clone size: -
V gene: TRBV28
CDR3 DNA: TGTGCCAGCAGTTCGACAGCCGCTAACTATGGCTACACCTTC
CDR3 protein: CASSSTAANYGYTF

J gene: TRBJ2-1
D gene: -
clone size: -
V gene: TRBV7-3
CDR3 DNA: TGTGCCAGCAGCTTAGAGGTTTCAAACCATGAGCAGTTCTTC
CDR3 protein: CASSLEVSNHEQFF

J gene: TRBJ1-1
D gene: -
clone size: -
V gene: TRBV18
CDR3 DNA: TGTGCCAGCTCACCTACCCTAGGATCCACTTTTGAAGCTTTCTTT
CDR3 protein: CASSPTLGSTFEAFF

J gene: TRBJ2-2
D gene: -
clone size: -
V gene: TRBV5-1
CDR3 DNA: TGCGCCAGCAGCTTTTTGTCAGGACAGAACACCGGGGAGCTGTTTTTT
CDR3 protein: CASSFLSGQNTGELFF

J gene: TRBJ2-7
D gene: TRBD2
clone size: -
V gene: TRBV30
CDR3 DNA: TGTGCCTGGAGTCCCCAACTAGCGGAACCCTACGAGCAGTACTTC
CDR3 protein: CAWSPQLAEPYEQYF

J gene: TRBJ1-2
D gene: -
clone size: -
V gene: TRBV19
CDR3 DNA: TGTGCCAGTAGTTCTACAGGGTCGGATGGCTACACCTTC
CDR3 protein: CASSSTGSDGYTF

J gene: TRBJ2-2
D gene: -
clone size: -
V gene: TRBV4-1
CDR3 DNA: TGCGCCAGCAGCCAAGGGACTTCCAACACCGGGGAGCTGTTTTTT
CDR3 protein: CASSQGTSNTGELFF

J gene: TRBJ1-1
D gene: -
clone size: -
V gene: TRBV7-9
CDR3 DNA: TGTGCCAGCACGTTAGGAGGGGACACTGAAGCTTTCTTT
CDR3 protein: CASTLGGDTEAFF

J gene: TRBJ2-4
D gene: -
clone size: -
V gene: TRBV18
CDR3 DNA: TGTGCCAGCTCACCCGCGACGGGGGTTAGGGCCAAAAACATTCAGTACTTC
CDR3 protein: CASSPATGVRAKNIQYF

J gene: TRBJ2-5
D gene: TRBD1
clone size: -
V gene: TRBV12-5
CDR3 DNA: TGTGCTAGTGGTTTGGGAGCCGGACAGGATGAGACCCAGTACTTC
CDR3 protein: CASGLGAGQDETQYF

J gene: TRBJ2-5
D gene: -
clone size: -
V gene: TRBV7-3
CDR3 DNA: TGTGCCAGCAGCTGGGGACTGGGCCCCCAAGAGACCCAGTACTTC
CDR3 protein: CASSWGLGPQETQYF

J gene: TRBJ1-2
D gene: TRBD1
clone size: -
V gene: TRBV11-2
CDR3 DNA: TGTGCCAGCAGCCCAGGGGACAGTGAATATGGCTACACCTTC
CDR3 protein: CASSPGDSEYGYTF

J gene: TRBJ2-1
D gene: -
clone size: -
V gene: TRBV28
CDR3 DNA: TGTGCCAGCAGTCCCTCGGACGGGGTCTATGAGCAGTTCTTC
CDR3 protein: CASSPSDGVYEQFF

J gene: TRBJ1-4
D gene: TRBD1
clone size: once
V gene: TRBV7-9
CDR3 DNA: TGTGCCAGCAGCTTTCGGACAGGGGGAGCAACTAATGAAAAACTGTTTTTT
CDR3 protein: CASSFRTGGATNEKLFF

J gene: TRBJ1-5
D gene: -
clone size: -
V gene: TRBV6-5
CDR3 DNA: TGTGCCAGCGGAGACGATAGCAATCAGCCCCAGCATTTT
CDR3 protein: CASGDDSNQPQHF

J gene: TRBJ2-7
D gene: -
clone size: -
V gene: TRBV9
CDR3 DNA: TGTGCCAGCAGCGTACAGGGTGGGGCCTACGAGCAGTACTTC
CDR3 protein: CASSVQGGAYEQYF

J gene: TRBJ2-7
D gene: TRBD1
clone size: -
V gene: TRBV5-1
CDR3 DNA: TGCGCCAGCAGCGTCGGACAGGGGGGATCTAGCGAGCAGTACTTC
CDR3 protein: CASSVGQGGSSEQYF

J gene: TRBJ2-7
D gene: -
clone size: -
V gene: TRBV4-3
CDR3 DNA: TGCGCCAGCAGCCAAGAACCAGGGCCCCACGAGCAGTACTTC
CDR3 protein: CASSQEPGPHEQYF

J gene: TRBJ2-7
D gene: TRBD1
clone size: -
V gene: TRBV7-9
CDR3 DNA: TGTGCCAGCAGCTTAGACAGGGGTTGGCACGAGCAGTACTTC
CDR3 protein: CASSLDRGWHEQYF

J gene: TRBJ1-2
D gene: -
clone size: -
V gene: TRBV11-2
CDR3 DNA: TGTGCCAGCAGCTTAGATCACAGCCTTGCCCCCTATGGCTACACCTTC
CDR3 protein: CASSLDHSLAPYGYTF

J gene: TRBJ2-7
D gene: -
clone size: few
V gene: TRBV28
CDR3 DNA: TGTGCCAGCAGTTTACCTAGCGACACACGTCACGAGCAGTACTTC
CDR3 protein: CASSLPSDTRHEQYF

J gene: TRBJ2-1
D gene: TRBD2
clone size: -
V gene: TRBV27
CDR3 DNA: TGTGCCAGCAGTCCCGGACTAGCGGAAATCTTC
CDR3 protein: CASSPGLAEIF

J gene: TRBJ2-1
D gene: TRBD2
clone size: -
V gene: TRBV2
CDR3 DNA: TGTGCCAGCAGTGCCACCGGGACTAGCGGAAATGAGCAGTTCTTC
CDR3 protein: CASSATGTSGNEQFF

J gene: TRBJ1-5
D gene: TRBD1
clone size: -
V gene: TRBV6-5
CDR3 DNA: TGTGCCAGCAGTTATACGACAGGGCTCAATCAGCCCCAGCATTTT
CDR3 protein: CASSYTTGLNQPQHF

J gene: TRBJ2-2
D gene: TRBD2
clone size: -
V gene: TRBV30
CDR3 DNA: TGTGCCTGGATTGGCGGGAGGGGGGGCACCGGGGAGCTGTTTTTT
CDR3 protein: CAWIGGRGGTGELFF

J gene: TRBJ2-7
D gene: TRBD2
clone size: -
V gene: TRBV5-4
CDR3 DNA: TGTGCCAGCAGCCCACTAGCGGGAGGGCCCGAGCAGTACTTC
CDR3 protein: CASSPLAGGPEQYF

J gene: TRBJ1-2
D gene: -
clone size: -
V gene: TRBV2
CDR3 DNA: TGTGCCAGCAGTTCTGCTCCAAGCAGGGTGAATGGCTACACCTTC
CDR3 protein: CASSSAPSRVNGYTF

J gene: TRBJ2-1
D gene: -
clone size: -
V gene: TRBV14
CDR3 DNA: TGTGCCAGCAGCCCAAAGGCGGGACCCTCATACAATGAGCAGTTCTTC
CDR3 protein: CASSPKAGPSYNEQFF

J gene: TRBJ1-1
D gene: -
clone size: -
V gene: TRBV3-1/TRBV3-2
CDR3 DNA: TGTGCCAGCCGAAGGGGATCGGGCACTGAAGCTTTCTTT
CDR3 protein: CASRRGSGTEAFF

J gene: TRBJ2-2
D gene: -
clone size: -
V gene: TRBV29-1
CDR3 DNA: TGCAGCGTTGTCGGTAGGAACACCGGGGAGCTGTTTTTT
CDR3 protein: CSVVGRNTGELFF

J gene: TRBJ2-1
D gene: TRBD1
clone size: -
V gene: TRBV9
CDR3 DNA: TGTGCCAGCAGCGGACTGGTCAGGGGGCAAGTTTATGAGCAGTTCTTC
CDR3 protein: CASSGLVRGQVYEQFF

J gene: TRBJ2-1
D gene: TRBD2
clone size: -
V gene: TRBV24-1
CDR3 DNA: TGTGCCACCAGTGATCCGGGAGGGTCAAGCAATGAGCAGTTCTTC
CDR3 protein: CATSDPGGSSNEQFF

J gene: TRBJ1-5
D gene: TRBD1
clone size: -
V gene: TRBV24-1
CDR3 DNA: TGTGCCGTACAGGGGGCGCGGCAGCCCCAGCATTTT
CDR3 protein: CAVQGARQPQHF

J gene: TRBJ1-1
D gene: -
clone size: -
V gene: TRBV7-9
CDR3 DNA: TGTGCCAGCAGCTTAGGGGCAGGGATGAACACTGAAGCTTTCTTT
CDR3 protein: CASSLGAGMNTEAFF

J gene: TRBJ2-1
D gene: TRBD2
clone size: once
V gene: TRBV27
CDR3 DNA: TGTGCCAGCAGTGCTCGGACTAGCGGGAGGGCGCTCGTGGAGCAGTTCTTC
CDR3 protein: CASSARTSGRALVEQFF

J gene: TRBJ1-2
D gene: TRBD1
clone size: -
V gene: TRBV5-5
CDR3 DNA: TGTGCCAGCAGCTTGGAGGGACAGAGTGTGGGCTACACCTTC
CDR3 protein: CASSLEGQSVGYTF

J gene: TRBJ1-2
D gene: -
clone size: -
V gene: TRBV5-1
CDR3 DNA: TGCGCCAGCAGCCCCCACTCGACAGAGCTAGAGTGGTATGGCTACACCTTC
CDR3 protein: CASSPHSTELEWYGYTF

J gene: TRBJ1-2
D gene: -
clone size: -
V gene: TRBV13
CDR3 DNA: TGTGCCAGCAGCTTAGGACAGCCCATTGACGGCTACACCTTC
CDR3 protein: CASSLGQPIDGYTF